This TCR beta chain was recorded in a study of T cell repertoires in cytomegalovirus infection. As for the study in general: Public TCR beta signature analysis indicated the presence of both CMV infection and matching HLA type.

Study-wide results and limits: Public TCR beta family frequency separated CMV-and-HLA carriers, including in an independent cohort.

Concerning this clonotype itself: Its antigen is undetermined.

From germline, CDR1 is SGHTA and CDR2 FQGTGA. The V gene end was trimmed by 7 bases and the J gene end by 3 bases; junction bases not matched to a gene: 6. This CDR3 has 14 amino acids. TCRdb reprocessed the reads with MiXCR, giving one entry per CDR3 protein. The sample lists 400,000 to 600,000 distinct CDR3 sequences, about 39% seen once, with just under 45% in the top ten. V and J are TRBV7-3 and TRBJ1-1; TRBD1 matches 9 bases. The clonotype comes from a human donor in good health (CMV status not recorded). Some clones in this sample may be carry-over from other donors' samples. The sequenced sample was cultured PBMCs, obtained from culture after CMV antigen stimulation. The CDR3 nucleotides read TGTGCCAGCACCCCAGGGGACAGGGACACTGAAGCTTTCTTT. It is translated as CASTPGDRDTEAFF.